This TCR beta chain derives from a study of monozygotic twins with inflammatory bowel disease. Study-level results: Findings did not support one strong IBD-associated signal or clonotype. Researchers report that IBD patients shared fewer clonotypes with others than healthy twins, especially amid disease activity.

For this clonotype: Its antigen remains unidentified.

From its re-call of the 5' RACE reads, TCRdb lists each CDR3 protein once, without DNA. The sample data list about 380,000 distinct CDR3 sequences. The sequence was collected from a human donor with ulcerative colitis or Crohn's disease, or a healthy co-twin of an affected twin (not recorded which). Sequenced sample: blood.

CDR3 sequence: CASSIKGAEGEQYF. The V gene is TRBV21-1, the J gene TRBJ2-7; TCRdb picks TRBD1, but there is no DNA to check that call. TRBV21-1 is recorded as a pseudogene. CDR3 length equals 14 residues.